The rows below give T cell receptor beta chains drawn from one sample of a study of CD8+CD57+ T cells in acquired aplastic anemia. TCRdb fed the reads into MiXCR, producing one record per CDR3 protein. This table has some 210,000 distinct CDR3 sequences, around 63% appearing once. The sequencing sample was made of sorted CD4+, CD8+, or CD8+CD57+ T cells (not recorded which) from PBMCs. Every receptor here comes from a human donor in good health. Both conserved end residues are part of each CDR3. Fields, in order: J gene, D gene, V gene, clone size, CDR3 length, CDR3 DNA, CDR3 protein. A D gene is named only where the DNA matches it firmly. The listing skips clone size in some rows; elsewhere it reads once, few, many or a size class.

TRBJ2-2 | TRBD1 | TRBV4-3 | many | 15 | TGCGCCAGCAGCCTCCGGTTGGGACAGGGCTATGAGCTGTTTTTT | CASSLRLGQGYELFF
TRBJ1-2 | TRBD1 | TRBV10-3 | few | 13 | TGTGCCATCAGTGACGGACAGGTCTATGGCTACACCTTC | CAISDGQVYGYTF
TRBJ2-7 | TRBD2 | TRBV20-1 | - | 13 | TGCAGTGCTACACTAGCGGGAGACTACGAGCAGTACTTC | CSATLAGDYEQYF
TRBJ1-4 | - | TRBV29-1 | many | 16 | TGCAGCGTCCAAGACCCCTCAGGGGTGCCTCGAGAAAAACTGTTTTTT | CSVQDPSGVPREKLFF
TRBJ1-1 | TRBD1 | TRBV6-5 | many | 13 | TGTGCCAGCAGTTACGCAGGGGGCACTGAAGCTTTCTTT | CASSYAGGTEAFF
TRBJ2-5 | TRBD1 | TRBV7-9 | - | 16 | TGTGCCAGCAGCCCGACCCCGGGACAGGGGATGGAGACCCAGTACTTC | CASSPTPGQGMETQYF
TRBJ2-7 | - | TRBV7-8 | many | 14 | TGTGCCAGCAGCTTACAAACTTTCTACTACGAGCAGTACTTC | CASSLQTFYYEQYF
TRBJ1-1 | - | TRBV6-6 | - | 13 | TGTGCCAGCAGAGTTGGGGAGGGCACTGAAGCTTTCTTT | CASRVGEGTEAFF
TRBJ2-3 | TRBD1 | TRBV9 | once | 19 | TGTGCCAGCAGCGTAGGATGGGGCTGGGACAGGGGGAATACAGATACGCAGTATTTT | CASSVGWGWDRGNTDTQYF
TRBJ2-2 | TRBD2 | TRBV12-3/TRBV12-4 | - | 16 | TGTGCCAGCAGTTTCTCTAGCGGCCTGGGTACCGGGGAGCTGTTTTTT | CASSFSSGLGTGELFF
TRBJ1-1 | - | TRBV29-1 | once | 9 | TGCAGCGTTGGATCCCAAGCTTTCTTT | CSVGSQAFF
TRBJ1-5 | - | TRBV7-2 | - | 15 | TGTGCCAGCAGCTTAGTATCTCAGGGCGGTCAGCCCCAGCATTTT | CASSLVSQGGQPQHF
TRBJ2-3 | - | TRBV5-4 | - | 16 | TGTGCCAGCAGCCCGAGCGGAGCCCAAGCCGGAGATACGCAGTATTTT | CASSPSGAQAGDTQYF
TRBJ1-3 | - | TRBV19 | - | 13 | TGTGCCAGTAGTGTTCTCCCCGGAAACACCATATATTTT | CASSVLPGNTIYF
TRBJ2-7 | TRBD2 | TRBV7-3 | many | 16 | TGTGCCAGCAGCCCCCTCCACGGGGGGGCCCCCTACGAGCAGTACTTC | CASSPLHGGAPYEQYF
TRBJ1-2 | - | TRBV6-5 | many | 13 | TGTGCCAGCAGTTACTCGAATAACTATGGCTACACCTTC | CASSYSNNYGYTF
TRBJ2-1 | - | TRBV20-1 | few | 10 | TGCAGTGCTAGAAGAGATGAGCAGTTCTTC | CSARRDEQFF
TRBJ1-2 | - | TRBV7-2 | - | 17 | TGTGCCAGCAGCTTCGCCGTGAGTGGCAGGGGAGAGAATGGCTACACCTTC | CASSFAVSGRGENGYTF
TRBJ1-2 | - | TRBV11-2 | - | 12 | TGTGCCAGCAGCTTAGGGAAGGGTGCCTACACCTTC | CASSLGKGAYTF
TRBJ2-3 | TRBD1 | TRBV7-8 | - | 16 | TGTGCCAGCAGCCAGGAAGGACAGGGCTACACAGATACGCAGTATTTT | CASSQEGQGYTDTQYF
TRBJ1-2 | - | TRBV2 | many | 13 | TGTGCCAGCACTGGGACCGACCCGTATGGCTACACCTTC | CASTGTDPYGYTF
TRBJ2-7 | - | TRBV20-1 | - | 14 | TGCAGTGCTAGAGGAACAGGCATCTCCTACGAGCAGTACTTC | CSARGTGISYEQYF
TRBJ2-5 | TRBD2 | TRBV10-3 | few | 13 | TGTGCCATCAGTGATGCGGGGGAAGAGACCCAGTACTTC | CAISDAGEETQYF
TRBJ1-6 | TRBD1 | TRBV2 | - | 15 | TGTGCCAGCAACGACAGGGAGGGTTACGGTTCACCCCTCCACTTT | CASNDREGYGSPLHF
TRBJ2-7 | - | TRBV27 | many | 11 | TGTGCCACCTCTACAGGGTTCGAGCAGTACTTC | CATSTGFEQYF
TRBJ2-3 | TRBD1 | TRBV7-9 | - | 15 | TGTGCCAGCAGCCCAACAGGGGGATTAGCGTATGAGCAGTATTTT | CASSPTGGLAYEQYF
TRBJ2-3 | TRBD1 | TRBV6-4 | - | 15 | TGTGCCAGCAGTGAGGGCAGGGGGCTCTACAATGAGCAGTATTTT | CASSEGRGLYNEQYF
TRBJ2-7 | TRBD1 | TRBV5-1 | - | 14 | TGCGCCAGCAGCACGACAGGGGTCGGCGACGAGCAGTACTTC | CASSTTGVGDEQYF
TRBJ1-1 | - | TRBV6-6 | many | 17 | TGTGCCAGCAGTTACTCGAATAATCCAGGGGCGAACACTGAAGCTTTCTTT | CASSYSNNPGANTEAFF
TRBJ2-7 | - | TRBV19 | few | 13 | TGTGCCAGTAGTTCAGGGCCGTCCTACGAGCAGTACTTC | CASSSGPSYEQYF
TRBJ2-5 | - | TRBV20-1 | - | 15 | TGCAGTGCTATCTCGGAGGAGGGGGTTAGGGAGACCCAGTACTTC | CSAISEEGVRETQYF
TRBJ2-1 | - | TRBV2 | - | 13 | TGTGCCAGCAGTGACGATCAGATCAATGAGCAGTTCTTC | CASSDDQINEQFF
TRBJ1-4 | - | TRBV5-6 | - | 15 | TGTGCCAGCAGCCAAAAGACGGGAACTAATGAAAAACTGTTTTTT | CASSQKTGTNEKLFF
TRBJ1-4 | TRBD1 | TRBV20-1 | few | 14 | TGCAGTGCTAGGCCGACAGGGACTAATGAAAAACTGTTTTTT | CSARPTGTNEKLFF
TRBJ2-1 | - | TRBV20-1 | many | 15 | TGCAGTGCTAGAGGTCTAGCGTCCACCTACAATGAGCAGTTCTTC | CSARGLASTYNEQFF
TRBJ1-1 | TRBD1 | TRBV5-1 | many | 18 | TGCGCCAGCAGCTTGACCGCTTATAGACAGGGGATGAACACTGAAGCTTTCTTT | CASSLTAYRQGMNTEAFF
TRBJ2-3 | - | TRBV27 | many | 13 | TGTGCCAGCAGTTTGGTCCGGGGAGATACGCAGTATTTT | CASSLVRGDTQYF
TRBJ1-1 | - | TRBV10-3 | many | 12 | TGTGCCATCAGTGTTTCGGCTGATGAAGCTTTCTTT | CAISVSADEAFF
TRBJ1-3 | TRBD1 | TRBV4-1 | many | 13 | TGCGCCAGCAGCCCGACAGGGGGAAACACCATATATTTT | CASSPTGGNTIYF